Listed here is a single T cell receptor (beta chain). Its target is unknown. The study used negative magnetic separation to enrich total CD8+ T cells. Libraries for TCR beta were constructed using UMI-labeled 5' RACE. TCRdb re-called the 5' RACE reads and catalogs CDR3 proteins one per entry, DNA excluded. The table gives some 10,000 distinct CDR3 sequences; the top ten clones make up about a fifth of it. These data belong to a study of human CD8 memory T cell subsets. Study observations and caveats: Similar levels of high diversity, measured as normalized Shannon-Wiener diversity, were found in stem-like memory and precursor exhausted T cells, which was not the case for effector memory cells.

The germline V gene has CDR1 SQVTM and CDR2 ANQGSEA. The CDR3 covers 18 residues. Sequencing was done on a sample of CD8+ stem-like memory T cells (TSCM and TCM) sorted from PBMCs. Indicated subset: stem-like memory CD8 T cells (TSTEM), CCR7+ PD-1- TIGIT-. This sequence originates from a human donor in good health. The chain has TRBV29-1 and TRBJ2-1; the D call of TRBD2 rests on TCRdb alone, since no DNA is present to check it. CDR3 region: CSALTSGTVVSSYNEQFF.